This T cell receptor beta chain emerged from a study of blood T cells in healthy people across ages. In this sample, this clonotype turned up a few times. Trimming removed 5 bases from V and 9 bases from J, with 14 bases in between. This CDR3 has 14 amino acids. From germline, CDR1 is SGHNT and CDR2 YENEEA. Alongside a J-beta primer mix, a sample-barcoded 5' primer served in a second PCR lasting about 7 to 11 cycles. Every cDNA molecule carried a tag from a template-switch adaptor bearing 12 random nucleotides. TCRdb re-derived calls from the 5' RACE reads in MiXCR, one entry per CDR3 protein. This table has hundreds of thousands of distinct CDR3 sequences, around two fifths appearing once.

The source of this sequence is a man between 60 and 75 years old in good health. Sequenced material: blood. The rearrangement uses TRBV11-3 and TRBJ1-6; TRBD1 might be the D (5 bases). The CDR3, as DNA: TGTGCCAGCAGCCCGGCACGGGGCTTTTCACCCCTCCACTTT. This sequence encodes CASSPARGFSPLHF.